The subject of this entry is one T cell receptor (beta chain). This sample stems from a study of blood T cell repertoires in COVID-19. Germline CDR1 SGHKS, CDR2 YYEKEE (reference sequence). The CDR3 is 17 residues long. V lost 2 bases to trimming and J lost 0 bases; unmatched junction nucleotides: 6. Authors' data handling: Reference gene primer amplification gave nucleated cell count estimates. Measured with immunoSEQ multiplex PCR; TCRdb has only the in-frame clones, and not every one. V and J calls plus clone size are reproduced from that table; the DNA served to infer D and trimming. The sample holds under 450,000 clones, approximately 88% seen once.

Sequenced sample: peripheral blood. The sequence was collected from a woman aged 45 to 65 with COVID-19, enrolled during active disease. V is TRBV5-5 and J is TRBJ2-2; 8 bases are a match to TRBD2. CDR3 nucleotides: TGTGCCAGCAGCTTAGGCGTAGCGGGGACGAACACCGGGGAGCTGTTTTTT. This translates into CASSLGVAGTNTGELFF.